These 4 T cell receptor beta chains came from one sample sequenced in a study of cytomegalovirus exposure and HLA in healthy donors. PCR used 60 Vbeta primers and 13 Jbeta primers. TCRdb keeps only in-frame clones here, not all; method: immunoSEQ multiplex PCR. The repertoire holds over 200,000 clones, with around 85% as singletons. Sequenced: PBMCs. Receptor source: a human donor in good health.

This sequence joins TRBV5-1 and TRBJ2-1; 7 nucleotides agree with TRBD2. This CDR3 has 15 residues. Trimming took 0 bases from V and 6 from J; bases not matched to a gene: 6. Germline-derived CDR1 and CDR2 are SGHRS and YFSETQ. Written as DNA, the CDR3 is TGCGCCAGCAGCTTGGTTGCGGGAGTGGGCAATGAGCAGTTCTTC. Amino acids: CASSLVAGVGNEQFF.

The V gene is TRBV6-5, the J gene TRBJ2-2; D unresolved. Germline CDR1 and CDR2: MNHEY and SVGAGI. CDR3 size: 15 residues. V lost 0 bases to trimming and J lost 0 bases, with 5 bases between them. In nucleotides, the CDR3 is TGTGCCAGCAGTTACTCGGGCTCGAACACCGGGGAGCTGTTTTTT. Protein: CASSYSGSNTGELFF.

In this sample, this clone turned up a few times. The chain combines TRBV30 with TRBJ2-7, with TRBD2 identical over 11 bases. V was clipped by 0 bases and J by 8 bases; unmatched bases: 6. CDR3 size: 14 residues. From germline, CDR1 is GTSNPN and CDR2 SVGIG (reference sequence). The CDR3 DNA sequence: TGTGCCTGGAGTGTGACTAGCGGGACGGGCAAGCAGTACTTC. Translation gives CAWSVTSGTGKQYF.

Here the CDR3 reads CASSLGSRGSYEQYF. The CDR3 nucleotides are TGTGCCAGCAGCTTAGGGTCTCGCGGGAGCTACGAGCAGTACTTC. The rearrangement links TRBV7-8 to TRBJ2-7; 7 positions agree with TRBD2. V lost 1 base to trimming and J lost 3 bases; unmatched junction nucleotides: 6. Germline lookup yields CDR1 SGHVS and CDR2 FQNEAQ. The CDR3 is made up of 15 amino acids.